The 15 T cell receptor beta chains reported below all come from one sample, sequenced in a study of blood T cell repertoires in COVID-19 (dated by TCRdb to 2018 to 2020). The library was produced with the immunoSEQ multiplex PCR assay. TCRdb provides this immuneACCESS table in a form limited to in-frame rearrangements. Some clones are lacking; in checked studies, under half of them reflect an unresolved V gene, and why the rest are absent is not known. The sample data list 60,000 to 75,000 clones, and about 88% of these were observed just once. The ten largest clonotypes hold 12% of the sample. The sample comprised peripheral blood. These receptors all come from a human donor in a cohort sampled during active COVID-19.

The chain joins TRBV19 to TRBJ2-1; D gene unclear. Trimming left V 3 bases short and J 4 bases short, with 7 bases between. This CDR3 is built from 13 residues. Germline-derived CDR1 and CDR2 are LNHDA and SQIVND (reference sequence). The CDR3 loop reads CASSIAGYNEQFF. Written as DNA, the CDR3 is TGTGCCAGTAGTATTGCCGGGTACAATGAGCAGTTCTTC. Looking up the rest from reference TRBV19 and TRBJ2-1 gives the full variable domain: DGGITQSPKYLFRKEGQNVTLSCEQNLNHDAMYWYRQDPGQGLRLIYYSQIVNDFQKGDIAEGYSVSREKKESFPLTVTSAQKNPTAFYLCASSIAGYNEQFFGPGTRLTVL.

The chain links TRBV7-6 to TRBJ1-5, with D perhaps matching TRBD1 (5 bases). Germline CDR1 reads SGHVS; CDR2 reads FNYEAQ. Trimming shortened V by 3 bases and J by 6 bases, and 9 bases separated the two germline ends. The CDR3 totals 13 residues. The CDR3 nucleotides are TGTGCCAGCAGCTTCCAGGGCAGTCAGCCCCAGCATTTT. This gives the protein CASSFQGSQPQHF.

The chain's CDR3 is CASSELGRAFDEQFF. The DNA for the CDR3 is TGTGCCAGCAGTGAACTTGGCAGGGCTTTTGATGAGCAGTTCTTC. The chain employs TRBV25-1 and TRBJ2-1, with D maybe TRBD1 (5 bases). The germline gives CDR1 MGHDK, CDR2 SYGVNS. Trimming stripped 2 bases from V and 8 bases from J, with 16 bases between. The CDR3 runs to 15 residues.

This chain's CDR3 is CASSLGWTGGNQPQHF. The DNA of the CDR3 is TGTGCCAGCAGCTTGGGGTGGACAGGGGGCAATCAGCCCCAGCATTTT. V is TRBV5-5 and J is TRBJ1-5; TRBD1 agrees at 9 bases. This CDR3 has 16 residues. Germline CDR1 and CDR2: SGHKS and YYEKEE (reference sequence). The junction had 3 bases not matched to a gene; V was cut back by 0 bases and J by 2 bases. The entire variable domain, with the rest obtained from reference TRBV5-5 and TRBJ1-5, is as follows: DAGVTQSPTHLIKTRGQQVTLRCSPISGHKSVSWYQQVLGQGPQFIFQYYEKEERGRGNFPDRFSARQFPNYSSELNVNALLLGDSALYLCASSLGWTGGNQPQHFGDGTRLSIL.

This chain joins TRBV10-3 and TRBJ1-5, with D possibly matching TRBD1 (6 bases). V was trimmed by 0 bases and J by 0 bases, leaving 15 bases between them. The CDR3 is 18 residues long. Germline CDR1 reads ENHRY; CDR2 reads SYGVKD. This CDR3 reads CAISESTLQGHSNQPQHF. Written as DNA, the CDR3 is TGTGCCATCAGTGAGTCAACGTTACAGGGCCATAGCAATCAGCCCCAGCATTTT.

The chain uses TRBV29-1 and TRBJ2-2, with 7 bases that match TRBD1. V was pared by 5 bases and J by 2 bases, with 8 bases of the junction left unmatched. Per germline, CDR1 SQVTM and CDR2 ANQGSEA. The CDR3 is 15 residues long. CDR3 amino acids: CSVKTGQLNTGELFF. The CDR3 region has the DNA TGCAGCGTTAAGACGGGACAGCTTAACACCGGGGAGCTGTTTTTT.

This chain connects TRBV4-1 to TRBJ1-4; 7 bases are shared with TRBD1. Germline V CDR1 and CDR2: MGHRA, YSYEKL. CDR3 length: 21 amino acids. The V and J ends lost 1 base and 0 bases, in that order; junction bases with no gene match: 17. The CDR3 spells CASSQVRLGGAGDATNEKLFF. In DNA, the CDR3 is TGCGCCAGCAGCCAAGTAAGGTTAGGGGGCGCTGGGGATGCAACTAATGAAAAACTGTTTTTT.

The chain couples TRBV27 to TRBJ2-1; 8 bases are shared with TRBD1. With V trimmed by 10 bases and J by 4 bases, 21 bases remained unmatched. Germline V gives CDR1 MNHEY, CDR2 SMNVEV (reference sequence). The CDR3 spans 18 residues. The CDR3 here is CAIATGLPTGDAYNEQFF. In DNA, the CDR3 is TGTGCCATCGCGACGGGGCTGCCGACAGGGGACGCATACAATGAGCAGTTCTTC.

The chain links TRBV7-2 to TRBJ1-5, with D unclear. The V end was cut by 4 bases, the J end by 7 bases, with 11 bases between. Germline CDR1 SGHTA, CDR2 FQGNSA. This CDR3 has 13 amino acids. For the CDR3, the DNA is TGTGCCAGCAGCTCCAGTGGCACGCAGCCCCAGCATTTT. Protein: CASSSSGTQPQHF.

The chain joins TRBV15 to TRBJ2-7; 9 nucleotides agree with TRBD2. Germline V gene lookup returns CDR1 LNHNV and CDR2 YYDKDF (reference sequence). V trimming: 1 base; J trimming: 3 bases; junction bases outside the gene matches: 1. The length of the CDR3 is 14 residues. In DNA form, the CDR3 reads TGTGCCACCAGCAGAGCTAGCGGGAACTACGAGCAGTACTTC. Encoded protein: CATSRASGNYEQYF. Full variable domain (missing parts from reference TRBV15 and TRBJ2-7): DAMVIQNPRYQVTQFGKPVTLSCSQTLNHNVMYWYQQKSSQAPKLLFHYYDKDFNNEADTPDNFQSRRPNTSFCFLDIRSPGLGDTAMYLCATSRASGNYEQYFGPGTRLTVT.

The rearrangement links TRBV3-1 (or the pseudogene TRBV3-2) to TRBJ2-6; D is possibly TRBD1 (6 bases). Trimming shortened V by 2 bases and J by 0 bases, and 20 bases separated the two germline ends. CDR3 length: 20 residues. CDR1 and CDR2 from the germline V gene are LGHDT and YNNKEL (reference sequence). The CDR3 bases are TGTGCCAGCAGCCAAACTCCGGGACACTCCCCGTACTCTGGGGCCAACGTCCTGACTTTC. Translated, it gives CASSQTPGHSPYSGANVLTF.

This clone has a handful of counts. The genes are TRBV7-2 and TRBJ2-5, with 8 bases identical to TRBD2. The CDR3 length is 15 residues. J was trimmed by 7 bases and V by 7 bases; bases with no gene match: 14. Germline V gene data show CDR1 as SGHTA and CDR2 as FQGNSA. CDR3 DNA: TGTGCCAGCATAGGATCCGCGGGAGGTTTTGGGACCCAGTACTTC. This gives the protein CASIGSAGGFGTQYF.

The gene calls are TRBV28 and TRBJ2-5, with a possible D match to TRBD1 (5 bases). Germline V gene data show CDR1 as MDHEN and CDR2 as SYDVKM. The CDR3 has 15 residues. V was shortened by 5 bases and J by 6 bases, with 19 bases between the two germline ends. The CDR3 region has the DNA TGTGCCAGCAGTCTACCCCCCCCAGGGTTGAAGACCCAGTACTTC. Its protein product is CASSLPPPGLKTQYF.

The table lists this clone with a few counts. The chain combines TRBV11-2 with TRBJ2-7; D possibly corresponds to TRBD2 (6 bases). CDR3 size: 14 residues. V was shortened by 4 bases and J by 5 bases, with 15 bases between the two germline ends. Germline CDR1 reads SGHAT; CDR2 reads FQNNGV. DNA of the CDR3: TGTGCCAGCAGCTCCGTATCCCTAGCGAACGAGCAGTACTTC. Translating it yields CASSSVSLANEQYF.

The chain combines TRBV27 with TRBJ1-2; D uncertain. The CDR3 spans 15 residues. With 5 bases removed from V and 2 bases from J, the gap between germline ends came to 15 bases. Germline V gene lookup returns CDR1 MNHEY and CDR2 SMNVEV (reference sequence). CDR3 bases: TGTGCCAGCAGTGACCGAGGTGGATGGAACTATGGCTACACCTTC. Translation gives CASSDRGGWNYGYTF.